This T cell receptor (beta chain) was identified in a study of T-cell reconstitution after alpha-beta-depleted transplantation in children. Germline CDR1 is MNHEY and CDR2 is SVGAGI. Trimming shortened V by 0 bases and J by 2 bases, and 14 bases separated the two germline ends. This CDR3 has 17 amino acids. Unique molecular identifiers were used in preparing the TCRbeta library. One entry per CDR3 protein, called by TCRdb with MiXCR from the PCR reads. The top ten clones hold around 0.8% of a sample with approximately 630,000 distinct CDR3 sequences, about an eighth of them seen once. Sample: PBMCs, taken before TCRalphabeta/CD19-depleted stem cell transplant. V usage is TRBV6-5 and J usage is TRBJ2-1; maybe TRBD2 (5 bases). The receptor was isolated from a girl aged 2 to 10 with congenital amegakaryocytic thrombocytopenia, due to receive a stem cell transplant. DNA for the CDR3: TGTGCCAGCAGTTACTCGGCCGGGCTAGCCCCCTACAATGAGCAGTTCTTC. Amino acid sequence: CASSYSAGLAPYNEQFF.